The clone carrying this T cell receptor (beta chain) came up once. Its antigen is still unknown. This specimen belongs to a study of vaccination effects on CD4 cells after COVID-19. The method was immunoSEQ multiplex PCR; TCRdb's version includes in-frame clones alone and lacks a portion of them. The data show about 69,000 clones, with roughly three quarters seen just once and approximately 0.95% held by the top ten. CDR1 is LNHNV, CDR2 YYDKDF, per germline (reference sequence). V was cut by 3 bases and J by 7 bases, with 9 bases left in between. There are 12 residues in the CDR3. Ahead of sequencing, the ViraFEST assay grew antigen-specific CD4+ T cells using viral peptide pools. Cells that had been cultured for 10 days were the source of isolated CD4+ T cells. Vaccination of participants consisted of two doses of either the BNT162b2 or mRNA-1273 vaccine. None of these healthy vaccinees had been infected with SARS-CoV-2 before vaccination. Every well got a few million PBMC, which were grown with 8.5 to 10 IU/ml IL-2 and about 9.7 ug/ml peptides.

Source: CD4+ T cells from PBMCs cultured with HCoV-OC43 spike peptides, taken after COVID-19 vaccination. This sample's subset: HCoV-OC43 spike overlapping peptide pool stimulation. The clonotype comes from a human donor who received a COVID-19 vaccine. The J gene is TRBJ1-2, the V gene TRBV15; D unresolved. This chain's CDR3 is CATSRGSGGYTF. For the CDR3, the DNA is TGTGCCACCAGCAGGGGGTCGGGTGGCTACACCTTC.